This TCR beta chain was sequenced for a study of T cell responses to AZD1222 COVID-19 vaccine. Some clones are missing from TCRdb's copy, which holds only in-frame ones; the method was immunoSEQ multiplex PCR. The table lists 86,000 or so clones, 88% of them singletons. General study points: Donors were mostly white British, more females; clonal diversity possibly underestimated.

V was trimmed by 3 bases and J by 8 bases, leaving 13 bases between them. CDR3 length: 14 residues. CDR1 is SGHAT, CDR2 FQNNGV, per germline. Worth noting for this clone: The antigen remains undetermined.

Pooled samples include second doses given at about 4 or 12 weeks. The TCR was taken from an adult who received the AZD1222 COVID-19 vaccine. This chain uses TRBV11-2 with TRBJ1-4, with no clear D. The source material was peripheral blood, sampled 28 days after the second AZD1222 dose. This CDR3 reads CASSLSLGSEKLFF. Here the CDR3 DNA reads TGTGCCAGCAGCTTGAGCCTGGGGTCCGAAAAACTGTTTTTT.